Following are 29 T cell receptor beta chains from one sample sequenced in a study of blood T cell repertoires in COVID-19. The assay was immunoSEQ multiplex PCR, and TCRdb's table has in-frame clones only and misses some. Of about 250,000 clones in the sample, 70% to 90% were seen once. Sample: PBMCs or T cells enriched from blood (not recorded which). Source of these receptors: a man in his forties who had recovered from COVID-19.

The rearrangement joins TRBV28 to TRBJ2-7; tentative D call: TRBD2 (7 bases). V shed 2 bases and J shed 2 bases, with 16 bases lying between them. This CDR3 has 16 residues. Germline V gives CDR1 MDHEN, CDR2 SYDVKM. This CDR3 reads CASSLRSRGAPYEQYF. DNA of the CDR3: TGTGCCAGCAGTTTACGTTCCCGGGGGGCCCCCTACGAGCAGTACTTC. The whole variable domain, remainder taken from reference TRBV28 and TRBJ2-7, is DVKVTQSSRYLVKRTGEKVFLECVQDMDHENMFWYRQDPGLGLRLIYFSYDVKMKEKGDIPEGYSVSREKKERFSLILESASTNQTSMYLCASSLRSRGAPYEQYFGPGTRLTVT.

This clone was picked up one time. The chain carries TRBV30 and TRBJ1-2; no clear D gene. Deletions cut 3 bases from V and 6 bases from J, with 14 bases between. There are 13 residues in the CDR3. Germline V CDR1 and CDR2: GTSNPN, SVGIG (reference sequence). The CDR3 coding sequence is TGTGCCTGGAGCCCCCTCGAGGGTAATGGCTACACCTTC. Residues: CAWSPLEGNGYTF.

The V gene is TRBV5-4, the J gene TRBJ2-3; D not resolved. Between the trimmed V and J ends, which lost 4 bases and 6 bases, there was a span of 9 bases. The V gene's germline CDR1 is SGHNT and CDR2 YYREEE (reference sequence). This CDR3 contains 12 residues. As DNA, the CDR3 is TGTGCCAGCAGCCCCCTCGGTGATACGCAGTATTTT. Translated, it gives CASSPLGDTQYF.

This clone was picked up one time. The gene calls are TRBV19 and TRBJ2-3; possible D gene TRBD1, 6 bases. This CDR3 spans 14 amino acids. Germline V gene data show CDR1 as LNHDA and CDR2 as SQIVND (reference sequence). V lost 4 bases and J lost 2, with 10 bases in between. The CDR3 sequence is CASSRWTDTDTQYF. The CDR3 DNA sequence: TGTGCCAGTAGTAGGTGGACAGACACAGATACGCAGTATTTT.

The chain combines TRBV10-3 with TRBJ2-3; 13 nucleotides line up with TRBD2. The CDR3 has 18 residues. After removal of 4 bases from V and 2 bases from J, the junction contained 9 bases not matched to a gene. The V gene's germline CDR1 is ENHRY and CDR2 SYGVKD. The CDR3 reads CAISVPPGLAGTTDTQYF. The DNA of the CDR3 is TGTGCCATCAGTGTTCCTCCGGGACTAGCGGGAACCACAGATACGCAGTATTTT.

This clone has only one observation. This chain uses TRBV2 with TRBJ1-5; a weak D match, TRBD1 (5 bases). The CDR3 covers 15 residues. Germline V lookup: CDR1 SNHLY, CDR2 FYNNEI. Trimming removed 6 bases from V and 7 bases from J, with 19 bases in between. The CDR3 nucleotides are TGTGCCAGCAGGCTGGACACGCATCCCGAGCAGCCCCAGCATTTT. Its protein is CASRLDTHPEQPQHF. Supplemented by reference TRBV2 and TRBJ1-5, the full variable domain reads EPEVTQTPSHQVTQMGQEVILRCVPISNHLYFYWYRQILGQKVEFLVSFYNNEISEKSEIFDDQFSVERPDGSNFTLKIRSTKLEDSAMYFCASRLDTHPEQPQHFGDGTRLSIL.

V is TRBV28 and J is TRBJ2-7; TRBD1 matches at 7 bases. The CDR3 loop spans 15 amino acids. With 4 bases clipped from V and 4 bases from J, the junction kept 10 bases outside the gene matches. The germline gives CDR1 MDHEN, CDR2 SYDVKM. The chain's CDR3 is CASSSPGQTTYEQYF. The CDR3 DNA sequence: TGTGCCAGCAGTTCGCCGGGACAGACGACTTACGAGCAGTACTTC.

The chain recombines TRBV5-6 with TRBJ1-1; maybe TRBD1 (5 bases). The CDR3 length is 14 residues. Germline CDR1 is SGHDT and CDR2 is YYEEEE. V shed 4 bases and J shed 7 bases, with 17 bases lying between them. The CDR3 is CASSVGWGVDEAFF. DNA for the CDR3: TGTGCCAGCAGCGTCGGATGGGGGGTTGATGAAGCTTTCTTT.

V gene TRBV6-5 combines with J gene TRBJ2-3, with D unclear. This CDR3 spans 16 amino acids. Trimming left V 0 bases short and J 4 bases short, with 14 bases between. Germline values: CDR1 MNHEY, CDR2 SVGAGI. CDR3 in DNA: TGTGCCAGCAGTTACTCGGGCCGTTCCCTCGCAGATACGCAGTATTTT. It yields the protein CASSYSGRSLADTQYF.

V gene TRBV23-1 combines with J gene TRBJ2-3; D gene uncertain. TRBV23-1 is an ORF, with its function uncertain. V lost 7 bases and J lost 4, with 6 bases in between. This CDR3 contains 11 residues. Here the CDR3 reads CASTGSDTQYF. Written as DNA, the CDR3 is TGCGCCAGCACCGGGTCAGATACGCAGTATTTT.

J is TRBJ2-5 and V is TRBV27, with a weak D call TRBD1 (6 bases). Looked up from germline, CDR1 is MNHEY and CDR2 is SMNVEV (reference sequence). This CDR3 contains 14 residues. V shed 4 bases and J shed 4 bases, with 13 bases lying between them. The CDR3 DNA reads as TGTGCCAGCAGTTCTGCCGGGACAAGAGAGACCCAGTACTTC. Translating gives CASSSAGTRETQYF.

This clone has a single count. J is TRBJ1-1 and V is TRBV10-3; TRBD1 aligns across 7 bases. Looked up from germline, CDR1 is ENHRY and CDR2 is SYGVKD. Losses at the gene ends were 7 bases for V and 5 bases for J; bases not matched to a gene: 7. The CDR3 extends over 13 amino acids. The CDR3 is CAITFDRDTEAFF. Written as DNA, the CDR3 is TGTGCCATCACCTTCGACAGGGATACTGAAGCTTTCTTT.

The V call is TRBV6-5, the J call TRBJ1-1; D not resolved. Trimming pared 0 bases from V and 1 base from J, leaving 12 bases between. Germline V gene data show CDR1 as MNHEY and CDR2 as SVGAGI. The length of the CDR3 is 16 residues. CDR3 nucleotide sequence: TGTGCCAGCAGTTACTCTGAGGGCTTGGGGAACACTGAAGCTTTCTTT. Translated, it gives CASSYSEGLGNTEAFF.

This clone was recorded only once. The chain has TRBV30 and TRBJ1-5; a possible D gene is TRBD1 (5 bases). In germline, CDR1 is GTSNPN, CDR2 SVGIG (reference sequence). The CDR3 runs to 14 residues. Trimming left V 0 bases short and J 7 bases short, with 13 bases between. CDR3 bases: TGTGCCTGGAGTGTCATTGGGGGGAAGCAGCCCCAGCATTTT. This gives the protein CAWSVIGGKQPQHF.

The chain carries TRBV29-1 and TRBJ1-1; D is perhaps TRBD1 (6 bases). Per the germline V gene, CDR1 is SQVTM and CDR2 is ANQGSEA. CDR3 size: 14 residues. Trimming stripped 3 bases from V and 1 base from J, with 12 bases between. CDR3 sequence reads: CSVDFTGKNTEAFF. The CDR3 DNA reads TGCAGCGTTGATTTTACAGGGAAGAACACTGAAGCTTTCTTT.

The chain links TRBV28 to TRBJ1-1; D is unclear. Germline-derived CDR1 and CDR2 are MDHEN and SYDVKM. V was cut by 5 bases and J by 1 base, with 11 bases left in between. This CDR3 has 14 residues. CDR3 sequence (DNA): TGTGCCAGCAGTGGGAGGTCAGCGAACACTGAAGCTTTCTTT. This sequence encodes CASSGRSANTEAFF.

The V call is TRBV5-1, the J call TRBJ2-2, with D possibly matching TRBD2 (6 bases). V was pared by 0 bases and J by 2 bases, with 14 bases between. CDR3 length: 17 amino acids. Germline V gives CDR1 SGHRS, CDR2 YFSETQ. In nucleotides, the CDR3 is TGCGCCAGCAGCTTGGCCGCGGGACTTACTAACACCGGGGAGCTGTTTTTT. Translated, it gives CASSLAAGLTNTGELFF.

The chain combines TRBV18 with TRBJ2-5; TRBD1 might be the D (6 bases). CDR3 length: 14 amino acids. V shed 3 bases and J shed 2 bases, with 10 bases lying between them. CDR1 is KGHSH and CDR2 is LQKENI in the germline V gene. This chain's CDR3 is CASSPLDRQETQYF. The CDR3 DNA sequence: TGTGCCAGCTCACCCCTGGACAGACAAGAGACCCAGTACTTC.

The chain recombines TRBV9 with TRBJ1-2, with D unclear. The length of the CDR3 is 12 residues. Germline V lookup: CDR1 SGDLS, CDR2 YYNGEE. With 3 bases removed from V and 8 bases from J, the gap between germline ends came to 11 bases. The CDR3 DNA reads as TGTGCCAGCAGCGAGAGGGTGAGGGGCTACACCTTC. Protein sequence: CASSERVRGYTF. The full variable domain, with the rest looked up from reference TRBV9 and TRBJ1-2, is DSGVTQTPKHLITATGQRVTLRCSPRSGDLSVYWYQQSLDQGLQFLIQYYNGEERAKGNILERFSAQQFPDLHSELNLSSLELGDSALYFCASSERVRGYTFGSGTRLTVV.

The chain couples TRBV28 to TRBJ2-2; D is unclear. Deletions cut 7 bases from V and 2 bases from J, with 8 bases between. Germline loops: CDR1 MDHEN, CDR2 SYDVKM. The length of the CDR3 is 13 residues. In DNA, the CDR3 is TGTGCCAGCAAAAACAGAAACACCGGGGAGCTGTTTTTT. It yields the protein CASKNRNTGELFF.

This rearrangement joins TRBV11-2 to TRBJ2-1, with D possibly TRBD2 on 6 matching bases. The CDR3 has 14 residues. Per the germline V gene, CDR1 is SGHAT and CDR2 is FQNNGV. Trimming shortened V by 5 bases and J by 6 bases, and 14 bases separated the two germline ends. As DNA, the CDR3 is TGTGCCAGCAGCCCCCTCCCGGAGGGCAATGAGCAGTTCTTC. Amino acid sequence: CASSPLPEGNEQFF.

This clone was detected a few times. CDR3 amino acids: CASSPGGTSGSWSQETQYF. For the CDR3, the DNA is TGTGCCAGCAGCCCGGGGGGTACTAGCGGGAGTTGGTCCCAAGAGACCCAGTACTTC. The rearrangement uses TRBV11-3 and TRBJ2-5; 11 positions agree with TRBD2. The V and J ends lost 5 bases and 1 base, in that order; junction bases with no gene match: 15. Germline loops: CDR1 SGHNT, CDR2 YENEEA. There are 19 residues in the CDR3.

This clone has only one observation. This chain connects TRBV27 to TRBJ2-7; D is perhaps TRBD1 (6 bases). The CDR3 covers 14 residues. Trimming cost V 5 bases and J 2 bases, with 13 bases left between them. Germline V gene data show CDR1 as MNHEY and CDR2 as SMNVEV (reference sequence). CDR3: CASSDDGQPYEQYF. CDR3 coding DNA: TGTGCCAGCAGTGACGACGGACAGCCCTACGAGCAGTACTTC.

This sequence joins TRBV7-2 and TRBJ2-3; no firm D call. Deletions cut 4 bases from V and 6 bases from J, with 8 bases between. CDR3 length equals 12 residues. Looked up from germline, CDR1 is SGHTA and CDR2 is FQGNSA. CDR3 nucleotide sequence: TGTGCCAGCAGCTCCGCGGCCGATACGCAGTATTTT. Translated, it gives CASSSAADTQYF.

In DNA, the CDR3 is TGTGCCAGCAGCATAAATCCGGGACAGGGGACAGATACGCAGTATTTT. As protein: CASSINPGQGTDTQYF. The rearrangement uses TRBV5-6 and TRBJ2-3; 10 nucleotides match TRBD1. The CDR3 is 16 residues long. The V gene's germline CDR1 is SGHDT and CDR2 YYEEEE. The ends lost 4 bases at V and 3 bases at J; junction bases unmatched: 8.

V and J are TRBV7-9 and TRBJ2-5, with 7 bases lining up with TRBD1. Germline V lookup: CDR1 SEHNR, CDR2 FQNEAQ (reference sequence). The CDR3 has 15 amino acids. Unmatched junction bases numbered 8, after V lost 4 bases and J lost 3 bases. CDR3 amino acids: CASSSTGTAEETQYF. The CDR3 DNA is TGTGCCAGCAGCTCAACCGGGACAGCGGAAGAGACCCAGTACTTC.

The chain uses TRBV11-2 and TRBJ1-1; D is ambiguous. The CDR3 extends over 13 amino acids. CDR1 is SGHAT and CDR2 is FQNNGV in the germline V gene. Trimming cost V 2 bases and J 3 bases, with 7 bases left between them. The DNA for the CDR3 is TGTGCCAGCAGCTTAACGGTGGACACTGAAGCTTTCTTT. The encoded protein is CASSLTVDTEAFF.

The chain is built from TRBV5-4 and TRBJ1-4; D unclear. The CDR3 has 12 amino acids. V lost 4 bases, J lost 8 bases, and 9 bases lay in between. Per the germline V gene, CDR1 is SGHNT and CDR2 is YYREEE (reference sequence). The CDR3 DNA is TGTGCCAGCAGCCCGGGTGGGGAAAAACTGTTTTTT. Translation: CASSPGGEKLFF.

The genes are TRBV6-5 and TRBJ1-2, with unresolved D. V lost 6 bases to trimming and J lost 4 bases, with 9 bases between them. This CDR3 comprises 12 residues. Germline values: CDR1 MNHEY, CDR2 SVGAGI. The CDR3 nucleotides are TGTGCCAGCAGGAAGGAGGGCTATGGCTACACCTTC. It translates to CASRKEGYGYTF.